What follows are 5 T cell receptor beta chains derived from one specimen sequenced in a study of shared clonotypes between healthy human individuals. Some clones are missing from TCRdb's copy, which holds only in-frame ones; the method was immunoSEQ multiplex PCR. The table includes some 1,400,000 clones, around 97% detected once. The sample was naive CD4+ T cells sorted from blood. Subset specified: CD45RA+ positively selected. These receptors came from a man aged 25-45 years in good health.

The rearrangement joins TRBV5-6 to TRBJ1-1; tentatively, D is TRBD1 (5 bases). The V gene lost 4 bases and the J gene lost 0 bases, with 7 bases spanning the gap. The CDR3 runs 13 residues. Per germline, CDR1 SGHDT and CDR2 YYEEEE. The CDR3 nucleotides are TGTGCCAGCAGCGAGACAGTGAACACTGAAGCTTTCTTT. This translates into CASSETVNTEAFF.

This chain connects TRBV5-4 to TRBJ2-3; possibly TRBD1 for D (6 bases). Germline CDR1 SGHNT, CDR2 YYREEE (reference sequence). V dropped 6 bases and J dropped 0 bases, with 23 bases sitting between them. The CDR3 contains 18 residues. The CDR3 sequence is CASIQMGQSSPSTDTQYF. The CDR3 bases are TGTGCCAGCATTCAAATGGGACAAAGTAGTCCTAGCACAGATACGCAGTATTTT. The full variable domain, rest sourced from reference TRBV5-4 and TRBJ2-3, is ETGVTQSPTHLIKTRGQQVTLRCSSQSGHNTVSWYQQALGQGPQFIFQYYREEENGRGNFPPRFSGLQFPNYSSELNVNALELDDSALYLCASIQMGQSSPSTDTQYFGPGTRLTVL.

CDR3 in DNA: TGTGCCAGCAGCCTCTATAAGGGGACTGAAGCTTTCTTT. Translated: CASSLYKGTEAFF. The rearrangement joins TRBV9 to TRBJ1-1; D may be TRBD1 (5 bases). The V gene's germline CDR1 is SGDLS and CDR2 YYNGEE. The CDR3 loop spans 13 amino acids. V lost 4 bases and J lost 5, with 12 bases in between.

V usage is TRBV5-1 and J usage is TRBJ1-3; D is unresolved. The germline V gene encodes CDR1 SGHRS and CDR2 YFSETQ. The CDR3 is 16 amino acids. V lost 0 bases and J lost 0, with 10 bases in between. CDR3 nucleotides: TGCGCCAGCAGCTTGGGTGCAGCAAGCTCTGGAAACACCATATATTTT. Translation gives CASSLGAASSGNTIYF.

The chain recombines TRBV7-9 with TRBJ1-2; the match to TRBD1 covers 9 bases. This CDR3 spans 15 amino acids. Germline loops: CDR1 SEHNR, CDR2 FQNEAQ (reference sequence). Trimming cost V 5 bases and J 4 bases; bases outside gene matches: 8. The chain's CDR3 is CASSPETGGSYGYTF. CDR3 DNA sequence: TGTGCCAGCAGCCCCGAGACAGGGGGAAGCTATGGCTACACCTTC.